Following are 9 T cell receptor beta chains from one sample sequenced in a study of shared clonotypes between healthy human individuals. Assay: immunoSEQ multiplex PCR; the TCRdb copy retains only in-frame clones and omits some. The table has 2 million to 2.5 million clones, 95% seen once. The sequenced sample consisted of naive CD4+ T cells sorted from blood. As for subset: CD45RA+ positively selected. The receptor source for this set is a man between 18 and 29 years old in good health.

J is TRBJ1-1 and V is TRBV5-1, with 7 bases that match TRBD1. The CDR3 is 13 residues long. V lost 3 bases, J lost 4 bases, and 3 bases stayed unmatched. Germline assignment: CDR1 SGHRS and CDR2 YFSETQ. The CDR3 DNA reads TGCGCCAGCAGCTCCGCAGGGGGCACTGAAGCTTTCTTT. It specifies CASSSAGGTEAFF.

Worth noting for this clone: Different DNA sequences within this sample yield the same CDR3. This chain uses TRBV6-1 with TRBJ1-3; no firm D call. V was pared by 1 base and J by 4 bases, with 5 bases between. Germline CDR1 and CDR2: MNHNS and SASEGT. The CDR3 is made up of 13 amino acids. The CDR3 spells CASSEESGNTIYF. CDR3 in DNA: TGTGCCAGCAGTGAAGAATCGGGAAACACCATATATTTT.

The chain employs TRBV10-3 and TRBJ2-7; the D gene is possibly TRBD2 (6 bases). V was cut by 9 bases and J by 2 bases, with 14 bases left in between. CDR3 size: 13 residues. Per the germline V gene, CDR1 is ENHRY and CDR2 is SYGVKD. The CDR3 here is CAIGLSEPYEQYF. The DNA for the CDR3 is TGTGCCATAGGACTAAGCGAGCCCTACGAGCAGTACTTC.

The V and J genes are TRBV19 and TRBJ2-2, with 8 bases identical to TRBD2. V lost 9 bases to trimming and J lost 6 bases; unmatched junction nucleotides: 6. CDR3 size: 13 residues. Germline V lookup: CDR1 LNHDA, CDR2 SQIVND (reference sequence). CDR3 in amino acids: CASATSGPGELFF. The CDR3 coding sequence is TGTGCCAGCGCCACTAGCGGCCCCGGGGAGCTGTTTTTT.

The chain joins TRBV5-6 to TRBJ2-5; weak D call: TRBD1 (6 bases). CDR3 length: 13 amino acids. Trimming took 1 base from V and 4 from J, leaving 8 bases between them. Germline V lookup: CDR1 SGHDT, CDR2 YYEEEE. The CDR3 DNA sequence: TGTGCCAGCAGCTTGAAGGGGGTAGAGACCCAGTACTTC. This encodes CASSLKGVETQYF.

CDR3 in amino acids: CATQTGGRNQPQHF. In DNA form, the CDR3 reads TGTGCCACCCAGACAGGGGGGCGGAATCAGCCCCAGCATTTT. The V call is TRBV28, the J call TRBJ1-5, with 9 bases identical to TRBD1. Germline V gives CDR1 MDHEN, CDR2 SYDVKM. The V gene end was trimmed by 10 bases and the J gene end by 4 bases; junction bases not matched to a gene: 8. This CDR3 has 14 amino acids. The entire variable domain, with the rest obtained from reference TRBV28 and TRBJ1-5, is as follows: DVKVTQSSRYLVKRTGEKVFLECVQDMDHENMFWYRQDPGLGLRLIYFSYDVKMKEKGDIPEGYSVSREKKERFSLILESASTNQTSMYLCATQTGGRNQPQHFGDGTRLSIL.

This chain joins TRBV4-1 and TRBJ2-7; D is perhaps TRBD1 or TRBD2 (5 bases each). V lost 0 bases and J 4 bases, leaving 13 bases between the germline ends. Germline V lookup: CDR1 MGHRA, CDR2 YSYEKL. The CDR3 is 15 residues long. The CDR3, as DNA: TGCGCCAGCAGCCAAGATTGGGACGAGTCTTACGAGCAGTACTTC. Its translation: CASSQDWDESYEQYF.

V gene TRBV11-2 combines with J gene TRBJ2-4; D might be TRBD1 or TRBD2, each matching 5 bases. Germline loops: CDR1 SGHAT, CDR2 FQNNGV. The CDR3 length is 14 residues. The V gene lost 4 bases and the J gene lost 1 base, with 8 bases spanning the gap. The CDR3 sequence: CASSYGTAKNIQYF. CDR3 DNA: TGTGCCAGCAGCTACGGGACGGCCAAAAACATTCAGTACTTC. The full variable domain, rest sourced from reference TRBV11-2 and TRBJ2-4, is EAGVAQSPRYKIIEKRQSVAFWCNPISGHATLYWYQQILGQGPKLLIQFQNNGVVDDSQLPKDRFSAERLKGVDSTLKIQPAKLEDSAVYLCASSYGTAKNIQYFGAGTRLSVL.

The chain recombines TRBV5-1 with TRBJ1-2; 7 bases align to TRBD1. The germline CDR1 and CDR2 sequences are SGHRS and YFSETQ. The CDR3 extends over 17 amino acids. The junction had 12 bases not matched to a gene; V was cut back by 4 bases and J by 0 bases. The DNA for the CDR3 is TGCGCCAGCAGCCTAGATCCCGGGACAGCTTCTAACTATGGCTACACCTTC. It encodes CASSLDPGTASNYGYTF.